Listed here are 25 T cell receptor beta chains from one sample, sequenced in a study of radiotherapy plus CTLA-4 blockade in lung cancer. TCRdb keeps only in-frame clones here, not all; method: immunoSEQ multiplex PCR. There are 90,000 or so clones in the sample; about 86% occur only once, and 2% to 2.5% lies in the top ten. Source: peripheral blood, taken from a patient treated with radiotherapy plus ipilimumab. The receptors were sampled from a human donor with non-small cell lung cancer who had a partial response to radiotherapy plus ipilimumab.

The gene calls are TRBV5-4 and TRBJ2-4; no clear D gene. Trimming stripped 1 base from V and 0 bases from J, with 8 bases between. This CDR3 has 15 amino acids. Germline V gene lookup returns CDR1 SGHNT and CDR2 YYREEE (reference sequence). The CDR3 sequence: CASSLPSLAKNIQYF. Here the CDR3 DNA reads TGTGCCAGCAGCTTGCCCAGTTTAGCCAAAAACATTCAGTACTTC.

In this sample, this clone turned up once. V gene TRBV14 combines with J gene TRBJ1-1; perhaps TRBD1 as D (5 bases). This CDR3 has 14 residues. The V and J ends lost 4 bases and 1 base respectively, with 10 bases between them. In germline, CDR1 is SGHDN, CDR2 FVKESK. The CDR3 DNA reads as TGTGCCAGCAGCCCACGGGGGGGGAACACTGAAGCTTTCTTT. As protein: CASSPRGGNTEAFF. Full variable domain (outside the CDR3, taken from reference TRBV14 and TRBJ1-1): EAGVTQFPSHSVIEKGQTVTLRCDPISGHDNLYWYRRVMGKEIKFLLHFVKESKQDESGMPNNRFLAERTGGTYSTLKVQPAELEDSGVYFCASSPRGGNTEAFFGQGTRLTVV.

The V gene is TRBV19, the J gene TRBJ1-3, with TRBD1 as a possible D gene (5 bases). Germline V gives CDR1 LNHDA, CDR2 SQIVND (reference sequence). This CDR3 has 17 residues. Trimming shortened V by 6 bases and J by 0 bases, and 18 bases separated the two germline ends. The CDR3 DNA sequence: TGTGCCAGTAGACGTCCCGGGACCGGGAGCTCTGGAAACACCATATATTTT. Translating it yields CASRRPGTGSSGNTIYF.

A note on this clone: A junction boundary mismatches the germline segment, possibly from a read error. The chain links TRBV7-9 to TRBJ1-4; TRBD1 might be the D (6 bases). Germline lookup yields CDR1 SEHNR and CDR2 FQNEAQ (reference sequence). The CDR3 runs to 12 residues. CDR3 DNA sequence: TGTGCCAGCAGCTTAGTCGGGGACATCAATATCTTT. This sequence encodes CASSLVGDINIF. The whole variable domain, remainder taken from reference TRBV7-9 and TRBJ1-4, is DTGVSQNPRHKITKRGQNVTFRCDPISEHNRLYWYRQTLGQGPEFLTYFQNEAQLEKSRLLSDRFSAERPKGSFSTLEIQRTEQGDSAMYLCASSLVGDINIFGSGTQLSVL.

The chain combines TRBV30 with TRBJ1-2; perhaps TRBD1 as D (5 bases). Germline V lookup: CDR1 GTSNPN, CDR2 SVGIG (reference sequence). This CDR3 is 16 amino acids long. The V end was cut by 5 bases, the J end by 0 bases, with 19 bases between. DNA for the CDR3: TGTGCCTGGCCGAACGGGGGACGGGGATCTAACTATGGCTACACCTTC. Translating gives CAWPNGGRGSNYGYTF. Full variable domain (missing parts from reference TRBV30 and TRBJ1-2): SQTIHQWPATLVQPVGSPLSLECTVEGTSNPNLYWYRQAAGRGLQLLFYSVGIGQISSEVPQNLSASRPQDRQFILSSKKLLLSDSGFYLCAWPNGGRGSNYGYTFGSGTRLTVV.

This CDR3 reads CASSAQRGSSYNSPLHF. CDR3 sequence (DNA): TGTGCCAGCAGCGCCCAAAGGGGGAGCTCCTATAATTCACCCCTCCACTTT. V and J are TRBV9 and TRBJ1-6, with a tentative D call TRBD1 (6 bases). The CDR3 totals 17 residues. V gave up 3 bases and J gave up 0 bases, with 13 bases separating them. Germline V gives CDR1 SGDLS, CDR2 YYNGEE.

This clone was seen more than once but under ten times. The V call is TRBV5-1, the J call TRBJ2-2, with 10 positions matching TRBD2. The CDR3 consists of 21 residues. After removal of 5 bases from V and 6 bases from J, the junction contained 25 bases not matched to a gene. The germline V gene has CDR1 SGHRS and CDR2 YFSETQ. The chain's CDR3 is CASRRGKESSGSGAHPGELFF. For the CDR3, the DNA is TGCGCCAGCAGGCGGGGAAAAGAATCTAGCGGGAGTGGGGCGCACCCCGGGGAGCTGTTTTTT.

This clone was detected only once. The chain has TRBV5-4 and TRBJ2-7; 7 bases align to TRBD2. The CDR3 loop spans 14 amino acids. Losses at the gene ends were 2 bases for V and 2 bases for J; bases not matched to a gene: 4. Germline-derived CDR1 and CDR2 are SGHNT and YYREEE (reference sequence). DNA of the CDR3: TGTGCCAGCAGCTTTGGGGCGGGGGCCTACGAGCAGTACGTC. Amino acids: CASSFGAGAYEQYV.

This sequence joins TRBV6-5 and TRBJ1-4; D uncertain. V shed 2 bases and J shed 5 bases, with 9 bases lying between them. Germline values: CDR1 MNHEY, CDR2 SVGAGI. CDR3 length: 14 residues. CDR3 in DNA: TGTGCCAGCAGTTACACGAGAGTCAATGAAAAACTGTTTTTT. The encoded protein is CASSYTRVNEKLFF.

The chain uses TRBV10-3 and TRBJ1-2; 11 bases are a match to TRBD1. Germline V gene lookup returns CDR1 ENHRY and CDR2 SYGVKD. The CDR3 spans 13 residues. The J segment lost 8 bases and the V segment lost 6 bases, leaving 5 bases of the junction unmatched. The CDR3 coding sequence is TGTGCCATCAGAGGACAGGGGGCTTGGGGCTACACCTTC. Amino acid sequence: CAIRGQGAWGYTF.

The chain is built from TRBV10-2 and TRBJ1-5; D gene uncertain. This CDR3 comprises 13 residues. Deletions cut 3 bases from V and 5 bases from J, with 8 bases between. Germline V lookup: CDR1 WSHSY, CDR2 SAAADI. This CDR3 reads CASSDRRDQPQHF. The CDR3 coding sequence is TGCGCCAGCAGTGACCGGAGGGATCAGCCCCAGCATTTT.

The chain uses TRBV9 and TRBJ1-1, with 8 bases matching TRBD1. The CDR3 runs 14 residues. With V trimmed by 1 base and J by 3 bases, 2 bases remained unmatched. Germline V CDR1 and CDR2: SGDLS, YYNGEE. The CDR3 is CASSVQTGDTEAFF. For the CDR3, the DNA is TGTGCCAGCAGCGTACAGACAGGGGACACTGAAGCTTTCTTT.

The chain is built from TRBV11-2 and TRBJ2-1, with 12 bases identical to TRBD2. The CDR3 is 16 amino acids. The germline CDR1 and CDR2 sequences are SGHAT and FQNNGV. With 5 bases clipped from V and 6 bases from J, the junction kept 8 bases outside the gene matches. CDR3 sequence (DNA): TGTGCCAGCAGCCTGAGGACTAGCGGGATGGCCAATGAGCAGTTCTTC. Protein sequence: CASSLRTSGMANEQFF.

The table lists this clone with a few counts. Here the CDR3 reads CASKASGRGETQYF. DNA for the CDR3: TGTGCCAGCAAGGCTAGCGGGAGGGGGGAGACCCAGTACTTC. The genes are TRBV27 and TRBJ2-5; 12 positions match TRBD2. The CDR3 totals 14 residues. J gave up 5 bases and V 7 bases, and 5 bases lay outside the gene matches. Germline CDR1 and CDR2: MNHEY and SMNVEV (reference sequence).

CDR3 region: CASSLAGSSYNEQFF. CDR3 DNA sequence: TGTGCCAGCAGCTTAGCTGGGAGCTCCTACAATGAGCAGTTCTTC. The J gene is TRBJ2-1, the V gene TRBV7-9, with D possibly matching TRBD2 (5 bases). Germline V lookup: CDR1 SEHNR, CDR2 FQNEAQ (reference sequence). V dropped 0 bases and J dropped 0 bases, with 6 bases sitting between them. The CDR3 spans 15 residues. The full variable domain, in which reference TRBV7-9 and TRBJ2-1 provide the parts outside the CDR3, is DTGVSQNPRHKITKRGQNVTFRCDPISEHNRLYWYRQTLGQGPEFLTYFQNEAQLEKSRLLSDRFSAERPKGSFSTLEIQRTEQGDSAMYLCASSLAGSSYNEQFFGPGTRLTVL.

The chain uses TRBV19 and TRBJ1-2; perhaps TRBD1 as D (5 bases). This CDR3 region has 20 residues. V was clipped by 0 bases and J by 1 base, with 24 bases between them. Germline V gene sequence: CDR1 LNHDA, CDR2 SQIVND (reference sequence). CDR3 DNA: TGTGCCAGTAGTATAGATTTCGGAGGGAAGTTTACAGGTCTTAACTATGGCTACACCTTC. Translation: CASSIDFGGKFTGLNYGYTF.

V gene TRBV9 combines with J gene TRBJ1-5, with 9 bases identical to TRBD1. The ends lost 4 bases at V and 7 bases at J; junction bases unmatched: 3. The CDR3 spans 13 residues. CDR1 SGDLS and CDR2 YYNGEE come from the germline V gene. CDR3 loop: CASSSQGAQPQHF. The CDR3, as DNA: TGTGCCAGCAGCTCACAGGGGGCCCAGCCCCAGCATTTT.

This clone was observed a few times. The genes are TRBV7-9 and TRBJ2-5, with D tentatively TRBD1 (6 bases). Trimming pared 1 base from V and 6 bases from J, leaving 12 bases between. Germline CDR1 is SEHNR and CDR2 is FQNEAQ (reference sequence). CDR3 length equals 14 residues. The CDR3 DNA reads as TGTGCCAGCAGCTTAGGTATAGGGGGTAAGACCCAGTACTTC. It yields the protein CASSLGIGGKTQYF. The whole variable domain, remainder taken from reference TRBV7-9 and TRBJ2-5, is DTGVSQNPRHKITKRGQNVTFRCDPISEHNRLYWYRQTLGQGPEFLTYFQNEAQLEKSRLLSDRFSAERPKGSFSTLEIQRTEQGDSAMYLCASSLGIGGKTQYFGPGTRLLVL.

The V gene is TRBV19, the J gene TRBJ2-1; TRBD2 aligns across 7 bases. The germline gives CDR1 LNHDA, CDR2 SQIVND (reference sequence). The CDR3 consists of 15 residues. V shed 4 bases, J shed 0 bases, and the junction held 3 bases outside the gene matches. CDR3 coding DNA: TGTGCCAGTAGTAATGGCGGGAGCTCCTACAATGAGCAGTTCTTC. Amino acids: CASSNGGSSYNEQFF.

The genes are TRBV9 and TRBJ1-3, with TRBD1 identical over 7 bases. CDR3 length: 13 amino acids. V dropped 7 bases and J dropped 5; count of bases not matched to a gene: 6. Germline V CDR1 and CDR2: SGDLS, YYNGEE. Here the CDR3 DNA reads TGTGCCAGCTCCGGGACAGCTAGAAACACCATATATTTT. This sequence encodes CASSGTARNTIYF.

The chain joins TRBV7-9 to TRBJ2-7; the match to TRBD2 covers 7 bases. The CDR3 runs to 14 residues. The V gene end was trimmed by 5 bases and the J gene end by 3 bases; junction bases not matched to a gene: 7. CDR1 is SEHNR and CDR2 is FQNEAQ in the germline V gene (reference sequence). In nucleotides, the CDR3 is TGTGCCAGCAGCCCATCGAGCGGGAACTACGAGCAGTACGTC. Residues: CASSPSSGNYEQYV.

CDR3 DNA sequence: TGTGCCAGCAGCGATAGACAGGGGGGACTCTATGGCTACACCTTC. Its protein is CASSDRQGGLYGYTF. The V and J genes are TRBV7-2 and TRBJ1-2; TRBD1 aligns across 9 bases. Trimming took 5 bases from V and 4 from J; bases not matched to a gene: 8. The length of the CDR3 is 15 residues. Germline-derived CDR1 and CDR2 are SGHTA and FQGNSA.

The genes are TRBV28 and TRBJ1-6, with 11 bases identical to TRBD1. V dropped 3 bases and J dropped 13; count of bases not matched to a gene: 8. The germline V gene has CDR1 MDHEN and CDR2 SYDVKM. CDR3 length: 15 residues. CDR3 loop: CASSLPGQGARPLHF. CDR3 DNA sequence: TGTGCCAGCAGTTTGCCCGGACAGGGGGCCCGCCCCCTCCACTTT.

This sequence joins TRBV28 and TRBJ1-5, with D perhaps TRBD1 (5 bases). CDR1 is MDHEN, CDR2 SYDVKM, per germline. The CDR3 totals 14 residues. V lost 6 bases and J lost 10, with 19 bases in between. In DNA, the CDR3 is TGTGCCAGCAGAGAAGGAGGGACTAATAAACCCCAGCATTTT. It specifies CASREGGTNKPQHF.

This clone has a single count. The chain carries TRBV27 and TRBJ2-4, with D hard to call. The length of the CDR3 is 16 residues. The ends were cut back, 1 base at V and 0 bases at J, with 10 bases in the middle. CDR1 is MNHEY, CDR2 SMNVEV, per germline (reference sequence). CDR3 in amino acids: CASSLYSQLAKNIQYF. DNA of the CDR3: TGTGCCAGCAGTTTATACAGTCAGCTAGCCAAAAACATTCAGTACTTC.